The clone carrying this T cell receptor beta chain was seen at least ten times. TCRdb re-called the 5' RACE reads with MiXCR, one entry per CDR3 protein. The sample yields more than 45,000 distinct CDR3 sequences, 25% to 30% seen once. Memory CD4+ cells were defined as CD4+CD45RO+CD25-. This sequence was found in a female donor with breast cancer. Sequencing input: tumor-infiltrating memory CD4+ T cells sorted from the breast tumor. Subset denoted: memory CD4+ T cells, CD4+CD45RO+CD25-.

CDR3 nucleotide sequence: TGCGCCAGCAGCCCCCGAACTAGCGGGAGTTCCAATGAGCAGTTCTTC. It specifies CASSPRTSGSSNEQFF. The J gene is TRBJ2-1, the V gene TRBV4-1, with TRBD2 matching over 11 bases. This CDR3 comprises 16 residues. J lost 6 bases, V lost 4 bases, and 8 bases had no gene match. The germline gives CDR1 MGHRA, CDR2 YSYEKL.